The sample holds a few counts of the clone carrying this T cell receptor (beta chain). Its antigen is currently unknown. It is likely a read error: a sequence one base away is far more abundant. Within the sample, other DNA sequences also encode this same CDR3. V dropped 4 bases and J dropped 0 bases, with 14 bases sitting between them. This CDR3 is 16 amino acids long. Germline-derived CDR1 and CDR2 are SGHNT and YYREEE (reference sequence). This sample was included in a study of beta chain features in type 1 diabetes. General study findings and limits: HLA influence on TCRB rearrangement stayed unresolved here.

Via CD45RO/CCR7/CD25/CD127/CD95/CD27, cells of the CD4+ naive, central memory, regulatory and stem cell-like memory subsets were sorted. What was sequenced were expressed TCRB transcripts, since all of the isolated RNA had been reverse transcribed. The assay was immunoSEQ multiplex PCR, and TCRdb's table has in-frame clones only and misses some. The profile shows about 320,000 clones, about 15% of them singletons. The sequencing input was central memory CD4+ T cells from blood. The chain joins TRBV5-4 to TRBJ2-1; D may correspond to TRBD1 or TRBD2 (6 bases each). The receptor comes from a man aged 25-40 years in good health. This CDR3 is CASSPSAGHSYNEQFF. In DNA, the CDR3 is TGTGCCAGCAGCCCCTCCGCGGGACACTCCTACAATGAGCAGTTCTTC.